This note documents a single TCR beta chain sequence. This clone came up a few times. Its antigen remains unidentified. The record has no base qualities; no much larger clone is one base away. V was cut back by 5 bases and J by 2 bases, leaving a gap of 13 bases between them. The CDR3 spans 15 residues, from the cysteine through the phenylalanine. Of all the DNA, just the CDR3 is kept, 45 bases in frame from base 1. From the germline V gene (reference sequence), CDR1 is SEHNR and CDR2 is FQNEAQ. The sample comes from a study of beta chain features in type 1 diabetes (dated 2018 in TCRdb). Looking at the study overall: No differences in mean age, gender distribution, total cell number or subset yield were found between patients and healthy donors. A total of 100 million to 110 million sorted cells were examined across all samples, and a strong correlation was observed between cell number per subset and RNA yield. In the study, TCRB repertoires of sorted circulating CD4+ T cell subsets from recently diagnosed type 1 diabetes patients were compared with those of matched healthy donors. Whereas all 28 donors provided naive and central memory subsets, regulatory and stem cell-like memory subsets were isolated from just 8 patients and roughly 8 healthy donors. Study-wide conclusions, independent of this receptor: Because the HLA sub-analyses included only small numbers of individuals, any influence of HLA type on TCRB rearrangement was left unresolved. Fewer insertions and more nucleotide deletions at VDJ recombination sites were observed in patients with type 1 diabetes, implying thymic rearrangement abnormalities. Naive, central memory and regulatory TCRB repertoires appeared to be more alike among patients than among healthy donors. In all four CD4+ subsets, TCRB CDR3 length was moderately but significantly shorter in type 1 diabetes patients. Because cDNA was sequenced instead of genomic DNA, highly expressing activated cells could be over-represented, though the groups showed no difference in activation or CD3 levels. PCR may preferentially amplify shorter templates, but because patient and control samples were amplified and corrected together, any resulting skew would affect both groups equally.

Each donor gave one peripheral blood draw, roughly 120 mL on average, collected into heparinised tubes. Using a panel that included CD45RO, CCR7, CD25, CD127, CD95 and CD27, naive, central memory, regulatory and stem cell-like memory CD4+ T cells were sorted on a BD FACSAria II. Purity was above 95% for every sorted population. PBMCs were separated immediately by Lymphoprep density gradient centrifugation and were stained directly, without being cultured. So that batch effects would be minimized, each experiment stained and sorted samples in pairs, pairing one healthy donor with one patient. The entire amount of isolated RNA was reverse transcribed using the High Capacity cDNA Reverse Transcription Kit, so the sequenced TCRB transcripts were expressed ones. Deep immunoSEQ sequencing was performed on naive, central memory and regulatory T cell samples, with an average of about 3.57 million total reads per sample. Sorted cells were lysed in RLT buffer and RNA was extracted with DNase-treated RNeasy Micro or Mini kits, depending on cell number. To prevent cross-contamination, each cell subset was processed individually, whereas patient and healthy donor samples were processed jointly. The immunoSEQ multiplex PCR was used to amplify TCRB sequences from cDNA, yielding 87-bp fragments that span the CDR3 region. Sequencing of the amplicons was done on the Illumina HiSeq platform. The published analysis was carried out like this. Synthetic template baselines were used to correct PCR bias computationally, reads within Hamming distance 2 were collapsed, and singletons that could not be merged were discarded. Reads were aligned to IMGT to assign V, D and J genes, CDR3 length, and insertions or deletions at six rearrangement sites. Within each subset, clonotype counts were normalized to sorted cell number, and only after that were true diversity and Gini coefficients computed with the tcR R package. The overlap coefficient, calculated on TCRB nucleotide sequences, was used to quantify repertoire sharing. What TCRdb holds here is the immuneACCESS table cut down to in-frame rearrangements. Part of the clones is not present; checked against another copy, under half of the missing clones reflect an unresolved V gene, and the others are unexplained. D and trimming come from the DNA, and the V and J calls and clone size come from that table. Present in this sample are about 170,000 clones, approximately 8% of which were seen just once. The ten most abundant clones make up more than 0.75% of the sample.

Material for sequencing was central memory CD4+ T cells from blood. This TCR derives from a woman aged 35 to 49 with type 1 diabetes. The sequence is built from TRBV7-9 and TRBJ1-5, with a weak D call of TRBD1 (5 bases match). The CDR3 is CASSASGSGNQPQHF. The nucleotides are TGTGCCAGCAGCGCATCAGGGTCGGGCAATCAGCCCCAGCATTTT.